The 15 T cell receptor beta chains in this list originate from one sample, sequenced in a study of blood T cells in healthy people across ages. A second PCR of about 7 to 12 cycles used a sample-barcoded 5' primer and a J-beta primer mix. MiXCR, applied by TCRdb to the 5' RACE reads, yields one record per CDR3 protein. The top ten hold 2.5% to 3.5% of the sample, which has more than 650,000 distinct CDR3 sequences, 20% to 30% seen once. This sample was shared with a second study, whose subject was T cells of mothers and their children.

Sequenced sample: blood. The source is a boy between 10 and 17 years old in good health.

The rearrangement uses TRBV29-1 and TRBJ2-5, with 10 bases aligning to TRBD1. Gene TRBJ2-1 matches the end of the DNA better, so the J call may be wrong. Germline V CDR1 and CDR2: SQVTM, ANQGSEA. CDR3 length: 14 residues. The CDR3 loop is CSAIRDRGPNEQFF. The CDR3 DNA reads TGCAGCGCCATCCGGGACAGGGGCCCCAATGAGCAGTTCTTC.

For the CDR3, the DNA is TGTGCTAGTGGTTTGTACAGGGGGTACCAAGAGACCCAGTACTTC. Translating it yields CASGLYRGYQETQYF. The rearrangement links TRBV12-5 to TRBJ2-5, with 8 bases fitting TRBD1. Germline trimming cut 2 bases from V and 0 bases from J; bases unmatched to any gene: 2. Germline CDR1 LGHNT, CDR2 FRNRAP. The CDR3 length is 15 residues.

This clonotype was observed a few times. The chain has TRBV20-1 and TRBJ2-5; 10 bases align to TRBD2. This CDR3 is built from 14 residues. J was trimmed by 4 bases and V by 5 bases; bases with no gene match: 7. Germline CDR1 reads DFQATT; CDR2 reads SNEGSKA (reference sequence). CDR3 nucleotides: TGCAGTGCTCAGGAAAGCGGGAGGGGAGAGACCCAGTACTTC. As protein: CSAQESGRGETQYF.

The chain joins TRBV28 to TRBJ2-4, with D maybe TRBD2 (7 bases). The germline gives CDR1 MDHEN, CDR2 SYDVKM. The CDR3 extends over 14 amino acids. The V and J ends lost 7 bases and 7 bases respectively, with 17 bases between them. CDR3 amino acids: CASTLRGAENIQYF. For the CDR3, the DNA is TGTGCCAGCACCCTTCGGGGGGCTGAGAACATTCAGTACTTC.

The CDR3, as DNA: TGTGCCAGCAGCTTAGACCAGACCGAAACCCAGTACTTC. Translating it yields CASSLDQTETQYF. V gene TRBV11-2 combines with J gene TRBJ2-5; D unresolved. CDR3 size: 13 residues. Per the germline V gene, CDR1 is SGHAT and CDR2 is FQNNGV. V dropped 0 bases and J dropped 8 bases, with 10 bases sitting between them.

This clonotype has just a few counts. DNA for the CDR3: TGTGCCAGCAGCGCTACCCTCTCAACTAATGAAAAACTGTTTTTT. This translates into CASSATLSTNEKLFF. The chain joins TRBV9 to TRBJ1-4; D gene ambiguous. Per the germline V gene, CDR1 is SGDLS and CDR2 is YYNGEE. The CDR3 has 15 residues. V was shortened by 3 bases and J by 0 bases, with 9 bases between the two germline ends.

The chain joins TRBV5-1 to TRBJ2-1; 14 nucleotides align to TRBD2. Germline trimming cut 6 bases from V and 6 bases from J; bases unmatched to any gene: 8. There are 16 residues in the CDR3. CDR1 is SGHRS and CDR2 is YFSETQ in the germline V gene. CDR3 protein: CASTRTTSGGANEQFF. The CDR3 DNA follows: TGCGCCAGCACCAGAACGACTAGCGGGGGGGCCAATGAGCAGTTCTTC.

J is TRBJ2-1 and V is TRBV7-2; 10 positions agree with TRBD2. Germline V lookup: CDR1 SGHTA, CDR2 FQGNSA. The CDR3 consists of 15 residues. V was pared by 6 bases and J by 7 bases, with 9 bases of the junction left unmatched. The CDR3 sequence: CASSNPGLAPNEQFF. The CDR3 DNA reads TGTGCCAGCAGTAATCCGGGACTAGCGCCTAATGAGCAGTTCTTC. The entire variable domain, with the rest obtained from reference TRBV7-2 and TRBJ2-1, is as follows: GAGVSQSPSNKVTEKGKDVELRCDPISGHTALYWYRQSLGQGLEFLIYFQGNSAPDKSGLPSDRFSAERTGGSVSTLTIQRTQQEDSAVYLCASSNPGLAPNEQFFGPGTRLTVL.

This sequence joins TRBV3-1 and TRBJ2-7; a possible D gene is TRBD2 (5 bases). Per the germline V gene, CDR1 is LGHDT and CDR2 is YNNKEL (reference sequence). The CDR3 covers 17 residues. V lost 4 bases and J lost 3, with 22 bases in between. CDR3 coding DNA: TGTGCCAGCAGCCCGAAGACTGCGGACTCTCTCAACTACGAGCAGTACTTC. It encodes CASSPKTADSLNYEQYF.

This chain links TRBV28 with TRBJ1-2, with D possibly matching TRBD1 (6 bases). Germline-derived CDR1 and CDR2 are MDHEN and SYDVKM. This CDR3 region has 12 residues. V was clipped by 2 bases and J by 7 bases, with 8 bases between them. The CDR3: CASSLRGFGYTF. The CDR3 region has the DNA TGTGCCAGCAGTTTAAGGGGGTTTGGCTACACCTTC.

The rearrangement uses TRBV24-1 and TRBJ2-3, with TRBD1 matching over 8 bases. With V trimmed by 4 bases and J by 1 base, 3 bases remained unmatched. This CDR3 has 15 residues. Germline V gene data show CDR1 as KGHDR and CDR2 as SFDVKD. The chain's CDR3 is CATSEPGQGTDTQYF. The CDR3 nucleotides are TGTGCCACCAGTGAACCGGGACAGGGCACAGATACGCAGTATTTT.

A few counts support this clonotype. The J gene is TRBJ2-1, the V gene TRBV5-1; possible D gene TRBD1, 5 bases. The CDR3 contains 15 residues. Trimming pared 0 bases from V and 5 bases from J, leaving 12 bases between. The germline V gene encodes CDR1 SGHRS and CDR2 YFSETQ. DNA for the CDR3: TGCGCCAGCAGCTTGGCCACAGGACAAAACAATGAGCAGTTCTTC. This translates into CASSLATGQNNEQFF. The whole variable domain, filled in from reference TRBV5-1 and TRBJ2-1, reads KAGVTQTPRYLIKTRGQQVTLSCSPISGHRSVSWYQQTPGQGLQFLFEYFSETQRNKGNFPGRFSGRQFSNSRSEMNVSTLELGDSALYLCASSLATGQNNEQFFGPGTRLTVL.

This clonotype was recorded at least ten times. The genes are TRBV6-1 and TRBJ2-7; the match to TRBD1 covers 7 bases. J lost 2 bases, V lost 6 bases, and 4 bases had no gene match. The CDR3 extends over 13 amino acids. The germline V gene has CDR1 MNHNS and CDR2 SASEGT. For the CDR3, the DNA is TGTGCCAGCAGAAGGGACAGAGCCTACGAGCAGTACTTC. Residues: CASRRDRAYEQYF.

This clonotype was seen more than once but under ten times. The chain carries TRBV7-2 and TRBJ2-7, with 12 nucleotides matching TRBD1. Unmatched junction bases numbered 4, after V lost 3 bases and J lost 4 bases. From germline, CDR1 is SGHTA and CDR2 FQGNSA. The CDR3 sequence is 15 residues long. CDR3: CASSFPGQGAYEQYF. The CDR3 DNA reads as TGTGCCAGCAGCTTCCCGGGACAGGGGGCGTACGAGCAGTACTTC.

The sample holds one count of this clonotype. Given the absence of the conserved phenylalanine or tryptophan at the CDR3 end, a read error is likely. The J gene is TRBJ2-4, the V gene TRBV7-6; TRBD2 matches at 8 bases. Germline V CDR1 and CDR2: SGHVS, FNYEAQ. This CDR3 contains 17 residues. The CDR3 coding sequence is TGTGCCAGCAGCTTAGAGGGGGTTAGCGGGGCCAAGAACATTCAGTACTCC. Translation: CASSLEGVSGAKNIQYS.